Presented here are 21 T cell receptor beta chains from one specimen sequenced in a study of shared clonotypes between healthy human individuals. Sequenced by immunoSEQ multiplex PCR; TCRdb stores in-frame clones only, minus some. The profile shows approximately 1.4 million clones, 95% to 99% of them singletons. The sample comprised naive CD4+ T cells sorted from blood. As to subset: CD45RA+ positively selected. All receptors derive from a man in his thirties or forties in good health.

V is TRBV9 and J is TRBJ2-2; D is uncertain. The V gene lost 4 bases and the J gene lost 5 bases, with 9 bases spanning the gap. The CDR3 contains 13 residues. CDR1 is SGDLS and CDR2 is YYNGEE in the germline V gene. CDR3 in amino acids: CASSPRMTGELFF. In nucleotides, the CDR3 is TGTGCCAGCAGCCCCCGTATGACCGGGGAGCTGTTTTTT. The entire variable domain, with the rest obtained from reference TRBV9 and TRBJ2-2, is as follows: DSGVTQTPKHLITATGQRVTLRCSPRSGDLSVYWYQQSLDQGLQFLIQYYNGEERAKGNILERFSAQQFPDLHSELNLSSLELGDSALYFCASSPRMTGELFFGEGSRLTVL.

The chain is built from TRBV9 and TRBJ2-1; D is ambiguous. Trimming removed 4 bases from V and 0 bases from J, with 14 bases in between. The V gene's germline CDR1 is SGDLS and CDR2 YYNGEE. The CDR3 sequence is 16 residues long. CDR3 DNA sequence: TGTGCCAGCAGCCCCCGGTTCATGAGCTCCTACAATGAGCAGTTCTTC. It encodes CASSPRFMSSYNEQFF.

This clone was found once. This chain joins TRBV7-9 and TRBJ2-5, with 14 positions matching TRBD2. This CDR3 comprises 15 residues. Germline values: CDR1 SEHNR, CDR2 FQNEAQ (reference sequence). V dropped 3 bases and J dropped 4; count of bases not matched to a gene: 1. The chain's CDR3 is CASSFGLAGGETQYF. CDR3 DNA: TGTGCCAGCAGCTTCGGACTAGCGGGAGGAGAGACCCAGTACTTC.

V gene TRBV18 combines with J gene TRBJ2-1; no firm D call. CDR3 length: 16 amino acids. CDR1 and CDR2 (germline): KGHSH, LQKENI. V lost 8 bases to trimming and J lost 3 bases, with 20 bases between them. The CDR3 here is CASTLLNVPNYNEQFF. In DNA form, the CDR3 reads TGTGCCAGCACCCTGCTTAATGTCCCGAACTACAATGAGCAGTTCTTC. The full variable domain, with the rest looked up from reference TRBV18 and TRBJ2-1, is NAGVMQNPRHLVRRRGQEARLRCSPMKGHSHVYWYRQLPEEGLKFMVYLQKENIIDESGMPKERFSAEFPKEGPSILRIQQVVRGDSAAYFCASTLLNVPNYNEQFFGPGTRLTVL.

The J gene is TRBJ1-2, the V gene TRBV18; TRBD1 is a possible D gene (6 bases). Trimming left V 3 bases short and J 7 bases short, with 6 bases between. CDR3 length equals 11 residues. Germline V lookup: CDR1 KGHSH, CDR2 LQKENI. CDR3 in amino acids: CASSPDSGYTF. The DNA of the CDR3 is TGTGCCAGCTCACCGGACAGTGGCTACACCTTC.

The chain carries TRBV29-1 and TRBJ2-7; 7 nucleotides line up with TRBD1. The germline CDR1 and CDR2 sequences are SQVTM and ANQGSEA. The junction had 5 bases not matched to a gene; V was cut back by 4 bases and J by 2 bases. CDR3 size: 13 residues. CDR3 sequence reads: CSVGGQETYEQYF. In DNA form, the CDR3 reads TGCAGCGTTGGAGGACAGGAAACCTACGAGCAGTACTTC.

The chain uses TRBV2 and TRBJ2-5, with D possibly TRBD1 on 6 matching bases. V gave up 6 bases and J gave up 3 bases, with 8 bases separating them. The CDR3 consists of 12 residues. Per the germline V gene, CDR1 is SNHLY and CDR2 is FYNNEI. CDR3 protein: CASSRTEETQYF. Written as DNA, the CDR3 is TGTGCCAGCAGCCGGACAGAAGAGACCCAGTACTTC. The variable domain in full, completed from reference TRBV2 and TRBJ2-5, reads EPEVTQTPSHQVTQMGQEVILRCVPISNHLYFYWYRQILGQKVEFLVSFYNNEISEKSEIFDDQFSVERPDGSNFTLKIRSTKLEDSAMYFCASSRTEETQYFGPGTRLLVL.

The CDR3 spells CASSWRQGMGETQYF. The DNA of the CDR3 is TGCGCCAGCAGCTGGAGGCAGGGCATGGGGGAGACCCAGTACTTC. The rearrangement uses TRBV5-1 and TRBJ2-5; perhaps D is TRBD1 or TRBD2 (5 bases each). Germline V CDR1 and CDR2: SGHRS, YFSETQ. V was cut by 3 bases and J by 5 bases, with 17 bases left in between. The CDR3 sequence is 15 residues long. The complete variable domain, with remaining parts taken from reference TRBV5-1 and TRBJ2-5, reads KAGVTQTPRYLIKTRGQQVTLSCSPISGHRSVSWYQQTPGQGLQFLFEYFSETQRNKGNFPGRFSGRQFSNSRSEMNVSTLELGDSALYLCASSWRQGMGETQYFGPGTRLLVL.

V gene TRBV27 combines with J gene TRBJ2-2; D gene uncertain. Trimming left V 3 bases short and J 8 bases short, with 10 bases between. The germline gives CDR1 MNHEY, CDR2 SMNVEV (reference sequence). This CDR3 contains 13 residues. The CDR3 sequence: CASSLKAAGELFF. The CDR3 DNA reads TGTGCCAGCAGTTTGAAGGCAGCGGGGGAGCTGTTTTTT.

About this clone itself: The identical CDR3 is also encoded by other nucleotide sequences in the sample. V gene TRBV9 combines with J gene TRBJ2-2; D unclear. The CDR3 loop spans 13 amino acids. In germline, CDR1 is SGDLS, CDR2 YYNGEE. V shed 2 bases and J shed 4 bases, with 6 bases lying between them. The CDR3: CASSVRSTGELFF. The CDR3 DNA is TGTGCCAGCAGCGTTCGGAGCACCGGGGAGCTGTTTTTT.

The rearrangement links TRBV28 to TRBJ1-5; D is ambiguous. V lost 7 bases to trimming and J lost 2 bases, with 15 bases between them. The CDR3 totals 15 residues. Germline V gene sequence: CDR1 MDHEN, CDR2 SYDVKM. The CDR3 sequence is CASTPGRVGNQPQHF. CDR3 coding DNA: TGTGCCAGCACCCCCGGGCGGGTTGGCAATCAGCCCCAGCATTTT.

The chain employs TRBV6-6 and TRBJ1-5; no definite D call. With 5 bases removed from V and 4 bases from J, the gap between germline ends came to 3 bases. The CDR3 totals 11 residues. Germline values: CDR1 MNHNY, CDR2 SVGAGI (reference sequence). CDR3 coding DNA: TGTGCCAGCAGTCAGAATCAGCCCCAGCATTTT. This sequence encodes CASSQNQPQHF.

The chain uses TRBV5-1 and TRBJ1-4, with D tentatively TRBD1 (6 bases). The CDR3 loop spans 16 amino acids. Germline V lookup: CDR1 SGHRS, CDR2 YFSETQ. V lost 5 bases and J lost 0, with 14 bases in between. This CDR3 is CASRKGGIPTNEKLFF. CDR3 in DNA: TGCGCCAGCAGAAAGGGGGGTATACCAACTAATGAAAAACTGTTTTTT.

This chain joins TRBV15 and TRBJ2-7; tentative D call: TRBD1 (5 bases). Between the trimmed V and J ends, which lost 0 bases and 3 bases, there was a span of 9 bases. The CDR3 spans 14 residues. Per germline, CDR1 LNHNV and CDR2 YYDKDF (reference sequence). CDR3 coding DNA: TGTGCCACCAGCAGAGATCAGGGCAGCTACGAGCAGTACTTC. Translating gives CATSRDQGSYEQYF.

The CDR3 DNA is TGCGCCAGCAGCTTGAGTGAGGCGGGCACCGGGGAGCTGTTTTTT. Translation gives CASSLSEAGTGELFF. J is TRBJ2-2 and V is TRBV5-1; perhaps TRBD2 as D (5 bases). The CDR3 covers 15 residues. V was clipped by 1 base and J by 4 bases, with 11 bases between them. Germline CDR1 is SGHRS and CDR2 is YFSETQ.

The chain recombines TRBV18 with TRBJ1-1; D unclear. Germline CDR1 KGHSH, CDR2 LQKENI. The CDR3 runs to 15 residues. V was trimmed by 2 bases and J by 5 bases, leaving 15 bases between them. The CDR3 coding sequence is TGTGCCAGCTCACCAACCGGAGTTGGTGGGACTGAAGCTTTCTTT. Protein sequence: CASSPTGVGGTEAFF.

J is TRBJ2-3 and V is TRBV27; D ambiguous. The CDR3 sequence is 12 residues long. Germline loops: CDR1 MNHEY, CDR2 SMNVEV (reference sequence). The germline V and J ends were trimmed by 6 bases and 5 bases, with 9 bases remaining between them. This CDR3 reads CASRRWGDTQYF. CDR3 nucleotide sequence: TGTGCCAGCAGAAGATGGGGAGATACGCAGTATTTT.

The rearrangement joins TRBV7-9 to TRBJ1-2, with 9 bases identical to TRBD1. Trimming took 4 bases from V and 4 from J; bases not matched to a gene: 10. The CDR3 is 16 residues long. Germline assignment: CDR1 SEHNR and CDR2 FQNEAQ (reference sequence). DNA for the CDR3: TGTGCCAGCAGCTCTATTACGGGACAGGGTCCCTATGGCTACACCTTC. This translates into CASSSITGQGPYGYTF.

CDR3 bases: TGCAGCGTTGGACGGGGACGGATAGAGACCCAGTACTTC. Translated, it gives CSVGRGRIETQYF. The chain links TRBV29-1 to TRBJ2-5; D is perhaps TRBD1 or TRBD2 (5 bases each). This CDR3 has 13 residues. Trimming stripped 4 bases from V and 4 bases from J, with 13 bases between. Germline V gene lookup returns CDR1 SQVTM and CDR2 ANQGSEA. The whole variable domain, filled in from reference TRBV29-1 and TRBJ2-5, reads SAVISQKPSRDICQRGTSLTIQCQVDSQVTMMFWYRQQPGQSLTLIATANQGSEATYESGFVIDKFPISRPNLTFSTLTVSNMSPEDSSIYLCSVGRGRIETQYFGPGTRLLVL.

Concerning this clone itself: This specimen includes other DNA sequences encoding the same CDR3. The V call is TRBV7-2, the J call TRBJ1-1; 7 nucleotides line up with TRBD1. This CDR3 spans 14 amino acids. Trimming cost V 1 base and J 1 base; bases outside gene matches: 0. CDR1 is SGHTA, CDR2 FQGNSA, per germline. CDR3 DNA sequence: TGTGCCAGCAGCTTAGGGGACAGGAACACTGAAGCTTTCTTT. It specifies CASSLGDRNTEAFF.

V gene TRBV30 combines with J gene TRBJ1-3, with D maybe TRBD1 (5 bases). This CDR3 comprises 15 residues. Germline lookup yields CDR1 GTSNPN and CDR2 SVGIG (reference sequence). V gave up 4 bases and J gave up 3 bases, with 16 bases separating them. DNA of the CDR3: TGTGCCTGGACTACAACGGGGGGGGTTGGAAACACCATATATTTT. This translates into CAWTTTGGVGNTIYF.